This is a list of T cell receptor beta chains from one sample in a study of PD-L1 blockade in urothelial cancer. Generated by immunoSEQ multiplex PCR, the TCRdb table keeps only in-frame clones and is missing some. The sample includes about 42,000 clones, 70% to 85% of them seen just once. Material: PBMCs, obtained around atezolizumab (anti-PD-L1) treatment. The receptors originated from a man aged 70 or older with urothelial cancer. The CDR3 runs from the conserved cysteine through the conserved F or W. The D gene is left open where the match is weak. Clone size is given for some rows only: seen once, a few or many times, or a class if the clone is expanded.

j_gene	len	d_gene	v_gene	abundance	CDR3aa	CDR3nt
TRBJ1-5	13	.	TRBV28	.	CASSFSVNQPQHF	TGTGCCAGCAGTTTCTCGGTTAATCAGCCCCAGCATTTT
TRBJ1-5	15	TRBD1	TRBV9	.	CASSEGQGSYQPQHF	TGTGCCAGCAGCGAAGGACAGGGATCATATCAGCCCCAGCATTTT
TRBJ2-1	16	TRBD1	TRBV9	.	CASSAGQGWSDNEQFF	TGTGCCAGCAGCGCCGGACAGGGATGGAGCGACAATGAGCAGTTCTTC
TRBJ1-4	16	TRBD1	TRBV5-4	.	CASSLVGQGADEKLFF	TGTGCCAGCAGCTTGGTAGGACAGGGGGCTGATGAAAAACTGTTTTTT
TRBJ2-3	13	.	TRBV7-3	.	CASSRELADTQYF	TGTGCCAGCAGCCGTGAGCTGGCAGATACGCAGTATTTT
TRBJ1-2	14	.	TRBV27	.	CASSLGRFFAGYTF	TGTGCCAGCAGTTTAGGCAGGTTCTTCGCTGGCTACACCTTC
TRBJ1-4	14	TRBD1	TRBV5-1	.	CASSLEGQSEKLFF	TGCGCCAGCAGCTTGGAGGGACAGTCTGAAAAACTGTTTTTT
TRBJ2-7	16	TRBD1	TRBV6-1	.	CASSEREGTGGYEQYF	TGTGCCAGCAGTGAAAGAGAGGGGACAGGGGGCTACGAGCAGTACTTC
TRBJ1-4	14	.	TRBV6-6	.	CASSYERANEKLFF	TGTGCCAGCAGTTATGAGAGGGCTAATGAAAAACTGTTTTTT
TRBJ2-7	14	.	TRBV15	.	CATSLTASSYEQYF	TGTGCCACCAGCCTGACAGCGAGCTCCTACGAGCAGTACTTC
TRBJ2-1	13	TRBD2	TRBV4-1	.	CASSQGTSVEQFF	TGCGCCAGCAGCCAAGGGACTAGCGTTGAGCAGTTCTTC
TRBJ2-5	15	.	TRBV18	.	CASSPRDYPQETQYF	TGTGCCAGCTCACCGCGCGACTACCCCCAAGAGACCCAGTACTTC
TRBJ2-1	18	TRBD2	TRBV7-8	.	CASSLLGRVAGGQDEQFF	TGTGCCAGCAGCCTCCTGGGTAGGGTAGCGGGAGGGCAGGATGAGCAGTTCTTC
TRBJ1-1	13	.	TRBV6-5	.	CASNLQGRPEAFF	TGTGCCAGCAACCTACAGGGCCGACCTGAAGCTTTCTTT
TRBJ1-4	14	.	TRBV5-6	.	CASSFAGSNEKLFF	TGTGCCAGCAGCTTTGCCGGGTCTAATGAAAAACTGTTTTTT
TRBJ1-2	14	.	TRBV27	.	CASSTTRGSYGYTF	TGTGCCAGCAGCACGACGAGGGGGAGCTATGGCTACACCTTC
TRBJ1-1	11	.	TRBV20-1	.	CSARLGAEAFF	TGCAGTGCTAGATTGGGAGCCGAAGCTTTCTTT
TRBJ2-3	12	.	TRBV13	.	CASSPREDTQYF	TGTGCCAGCAGCCCTCGCGAAGATACGCAGTATTTT
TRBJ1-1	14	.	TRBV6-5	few	CASSVGGPNTEAFF	TGTGCCAGCAGTGTAGGGGGTCCGAACACTGAAGCTTTCTTT
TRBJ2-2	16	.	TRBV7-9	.	CASSSHPGHDTGELFF	TGTGCCAGCAGTTCTCATCCGGGACACGACACCGGGGAGCTGTTTTTT
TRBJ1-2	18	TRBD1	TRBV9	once	CASSVTSRTGGASYGYTF	TGTGCCAGCAGCGTCACTTCGAGGACAGGGGGGGCTAGCTATGGCTACACCTTC
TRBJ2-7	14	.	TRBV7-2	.	CASSLRFGGNEQYF	TGTGCCAGCAGCTTAAGGTTCGGAGGGAACGAGCAGTACTTC
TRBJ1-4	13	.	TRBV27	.	CASSLSAHEKLFF	TGTGCCAGCAGTTTATCGGCCCATGAAAAACTGTTTTTT
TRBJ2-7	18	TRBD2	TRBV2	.	CASSEALGGTSGNYEQYF	TGTGCCAGCAGTGAAGCGCTCGGGGGGACTAGCGGGAACTACGAGCAGTACTTC
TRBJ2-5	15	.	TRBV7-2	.	CASNIARGSRETQYF	TGTGCCAGCAACATCGCGCGGGGATCGCGAGAGACCCAGTACTTC
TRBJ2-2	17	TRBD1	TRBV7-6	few	CASSLGRDRVNTGELFF	TGTGCCAGCAGCTTGGGCCGGGACAGGGTGAACACCGGGGAGCTGTTTTTT
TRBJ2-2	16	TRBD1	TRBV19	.	CASSIGRGLDTGELFF	TGTGCCAGTAGTATCGGCAGGGGGCTAGACACCGGGGAGCTGTTTTTT
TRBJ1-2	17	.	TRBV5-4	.	CASSEIGVGEQNYGYTF	TGTGCCAGCAGCGAAATAGGGGTAGGCGAACAAAACTATGGCTACACCTTC
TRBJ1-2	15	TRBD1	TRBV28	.	CASTVFETGGRRSTF	TGTGCCAGCACCGTTTTTGAGACAGGGGGCCGGAGGAGCACCTTC
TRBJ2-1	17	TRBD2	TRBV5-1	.	CASSLYTGGQSGNEQFF	TGCGCCAGCAGCTTGTATACGGGAGGGCAGAGTGGCAATGAGCAGTTCTTC
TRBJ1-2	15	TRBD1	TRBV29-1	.	CSADKTGGAGDGYTF	TGCAGCGCTGATAAGACAGGGGGCGCGGGGGATGGCTACACCTTC
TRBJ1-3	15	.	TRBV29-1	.	CSVELPHDARDTIYF	TGCAGCGTTGAGCTTCCACATGATGCTCGGGACACCATATATTTT
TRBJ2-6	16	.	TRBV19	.	CASSILGDSGANVLTF	TGTGCCAGTAGTATATTGGGCGACTCTGGGGCCAACGTCCTGACTTTC
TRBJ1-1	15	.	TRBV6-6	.	CASSYGSGQLVEAFF	TGTGCCAGCAGTTATGGGTCGGGTCAGTTGGTTGAAGCTTTCTTT
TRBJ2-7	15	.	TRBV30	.	CAWSQGGRERNEQYF	TGTGCCTGGAGTCAAGGGGGGCGGGAGCGGAACGAGCAGTACTTC
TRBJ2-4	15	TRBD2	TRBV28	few	CASSSGRADGNIQYF	TGTGCCAGCAGCAGCGGGAGGGCCGATGGGAACATTCAGTACTTC
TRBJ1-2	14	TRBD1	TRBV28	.	CASSWTGSLRGYTF	TGTGCCAGCAGTTGGACAGGGTCACTCCGGGGCTACACCTTC
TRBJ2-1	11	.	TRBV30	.	CAWSRDNEQFF	TGTGCCTGGAGTCGGGACAATGAGCAGTTCTTC
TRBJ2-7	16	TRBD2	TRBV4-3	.	CASSPNLSGIAYEQYF	TGCGCCAGCAGCCCAAACCTTAGCGGGATCGCCTACGAGCAGTACTTC
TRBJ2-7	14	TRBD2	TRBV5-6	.	CASSLGWGGYEQYF	TGTGCCAGCAGCTTGGGGTGGGGGGGGTACGAGCAGTACTTC
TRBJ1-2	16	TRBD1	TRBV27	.	CASSSNRGFGTYGYTF	TGTGCCAGCAGTTCAAACAGGGGGTTTGGGACCTATGGCTACACCTTC
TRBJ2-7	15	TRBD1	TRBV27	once	CASASGTGNSYEQYF	TGTGCCAGCGCGTCAGGGACAGGGAACTCCTACGAGCAGTACTTC
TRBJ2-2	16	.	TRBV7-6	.	CASSLGVARNTGELFF	TGTGCCAGCAGCTTAGGGGTAGCGAGAAACACCGGGGAGCTGTTTTTT
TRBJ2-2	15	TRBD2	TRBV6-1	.	CASSQTSGSTGELFF	TGTGCCAGCAGTCAGACTAGCGGGAGCACCGGGGAGCTGTTTTTT
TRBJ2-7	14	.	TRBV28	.	CASSPGGDNYEQYF	TGTGCCAGCAGCCCTGGGGGGGACAACTACGAGCAGTACTTC